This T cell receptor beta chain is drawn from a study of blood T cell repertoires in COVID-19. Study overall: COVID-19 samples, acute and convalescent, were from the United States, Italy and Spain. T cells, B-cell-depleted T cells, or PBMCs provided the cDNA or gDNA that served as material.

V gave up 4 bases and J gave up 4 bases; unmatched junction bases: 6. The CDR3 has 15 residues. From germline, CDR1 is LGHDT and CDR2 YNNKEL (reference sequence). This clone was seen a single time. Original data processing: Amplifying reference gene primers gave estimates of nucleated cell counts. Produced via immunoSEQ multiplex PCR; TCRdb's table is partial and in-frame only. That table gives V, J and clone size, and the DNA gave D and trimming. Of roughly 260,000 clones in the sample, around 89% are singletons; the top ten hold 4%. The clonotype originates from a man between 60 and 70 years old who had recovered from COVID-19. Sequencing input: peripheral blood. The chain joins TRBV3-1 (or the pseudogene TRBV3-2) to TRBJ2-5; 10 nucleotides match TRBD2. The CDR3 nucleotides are TGTGCCAGCAGCCCAGTAGCGGGGGGCCGAGAGACCCAGTACTTC. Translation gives CASSPVAGGRETQYF.